The 9 T cell receptor beta chains in this list originate from one sample, sequenced in a study of shared clonotypes between healthy human individuals. The method was immunoSEQ multiplex PCR; TCRdb's version includes in-frame clones alone and lacks a portion of them. Found here are under 750,000 clones, around 77% of them singletons; the top ten hold over 1.5%. Sequencing was carried out using memory CD4+ T cells sorted from blood. The subset is: CD45RA-negative fraction. The receptors were gathered from a woman younger than 45 in good health.

The chain recombines TRBV5-8 with TRBJ2-6, with a weak D call TRBD1 (7 bases). Germline V lookup: CDR1 SGHTS, CDR2 YDEGEE. The CDR3 covers 17 residues. V dropped 4 bases and J dropped 1 base, with 15 bases sitting between them. In nucleotides, the CDR3 is TGTGCCAGCAGCCGCGGGACAGAGCTATCTGGGGCCAACGTCCTGACTTTC. Translated: CASSRGTELSGANVLTF.

The chain uses TRBV29-1 and TRBJ2-2; D gene unclear. V gave up 6 bases and J gave up 5 bases, with 10 bases separating them. The CDR3 contains 12 residues. The germline V gene has CDR1 SQVTM and CDR2 ANQGSEA. CDR3 amino acids: CSVGLTTGELFF. CDR3 nucleotide sequence: TGCAGCGTGGGCTTAACTACCGGGGAGCTGTTTTTT.

This clone occurred a few times. This chain uses TRBV19 with TRBJ2-4; 7 bases align to TRBD1. The CDR3 is made up of 12 amino acids. The trim removed 4 bases at V and 11 bases at J, leaving 5 bases unmatched. The germline gives CDR1 LNHDA, CDR2 SQIVND (reference sequence). CDR3 sequence reads: CASSNRGKLQYF. Here the CDR3 DNA reads TGTGCCAGTAGTAACAGGGGAAAACTTCAGTACTTC.

The chain carries TRBV5-4 and TRBJ2-5; tentative D call: TRBD1 (5 bases). Trimming left V 3 bases short and J 1 base short, with 13 bases between. Germline assignment: CDR1 SGHNT and CDR2 YYREEE (reference sequence). The CDR3 consists of 15 residues. In nucleotides, the CDR3 is TGTGCCAGCAGCTCAGGTGGGGCCCTCCAAGAGACCCAGTACTTC. It translates to CASSSGGALQETQYF.

This chain connects TRBV7-9 to TRBJ2-1; possible D gene TRBD1, 7 bases. This CDR3 spans 15 amino acids. Trimming shortened V by 5 bases and J by 2 bases, and 13 bases separated the two germline ends. Per germline, CDR1 SEHNR and CDR2 FQNEAQ (reference sequence). This CDR3 is CASSLQGGTYNEQFF. The CDR3, as DNA: TGTGCCAGCAGCCTCCAGGGGGGTACCTACAATGAGCAGTTCTTC.

The chain recombines TRBV5-4 with TRBJ1-2, with TRBD1 identical over 7 bases. This CDR3 comprises 13 residues. Germline CDR1 SGHNT, CDR2 YYREEE (reference sequence). V was pared by 0 bases and J by 8 bases, with 4 bases of the junction left unmatched. CDR3 sequence: CASSLEQGKGYTF. The DNA for the CDR3 is TGTGCCAGCAGCTTGGAACAGGGGAAAGGCTACACCTTC.

CDR3 loop: CASSTTSGTLNNEQFF. The CDR3 DNA reads TGTGCCAGCAGCACAACTAGCGGGACACTAAACAATGAGCAGTTCTTC. This rearrangement joins TRBV11-2 to TRBJ2-1; TRBD2 agrees at 10 bases. This CDR3 spans 16 amino acids. V dropped 5 bases and J dropped 5; count of bases not matched to a gene: 9. The V gene's germline CDR1 is SGHAT and CDR2 FQNNGV.

The chain couples TRBV19 to TRBJ2-1, with D perhaps matching TRBD2 (6 bases). This CDR3 is 16 amino acids long. The V and J ends lost 4 bases and 7 bases respectively, with 20 bases between them. CDR1 is LNHDA and CDR2 is SQIVND in the germline V gene (reference sequence). CDR3 sequence (DNA): TGTGCCAGTAGTAGGTCCGGGCCGGCGGGAAGAAATGAGCAGTTCTTC. This gives the protein CASSRSGPAGRNEQFF.

The chain carries TRBV10-3 and TRBJ1-5, with D hard to call. V gave up 5 bases and J gave up 11 bases, with 16 bases separating them. CDR1 is ENHRY, CDR2 SYGVKD, per germline. The CDR3 sequence is 13 residues long. Written as DNA, the CDR3 is TGTGCCATCAGTCAAGGTGTGCCGTCGTCCCAGCATTTT. Translating it yields CAISQGVPSSQHF.